This T cell receptor beta chain appears in the sequencing data of a study of shared clonotypes between healthy human individuals. Study observations and caveats: Relative to clonotypes present in all four donors, those not shared had lower generation probabilities. At large depth, rarefaction still showed sorted-subset sequencing to be incomplete.

The germline gives CDR1 LNHDA, CDR2 SQIVND (reference sequence). The CDR3 runs to 13 residues. The germline V and J ends were trimmed by 7 bases and 5 bases, with 14 bases remaining between them. This clone was seen just once. Its target is not known. Donors were healthy HIV-negative adults without recently reported acute infections or vaccinations. Repertoires were generated with immunoSEQ multiplex PCR, while TCRdb's copy carries only in-frame clones and drops some. The data contain 2,500,000 or so clones, over 85% of them singletons. Sequenced input: naive CD4+ T cells sorted from blood. Specified subset: CD45RA+ positively selected. The chain links TRBV19 to TRBJ1-1; D uncertain. The clonotype comes from a man younger than 35 in good health. For the CDR3, the DNA is TGTGCCAGTAACACGGATGTCTCTACTGAAGCTTTCTTT. Its translation: CASNTDVSTEAFF.